This entry is about one T cell receptor (beta chain). These data are taken from a study of blood T cell repertoires in COVID-19. CDR1 is MGHRA and CDR2 is YSYEKL in the germline V gene. With V trimmed by 3 bases and J by 5 bases, 4 bases remained unmatched. This CDR3 spans 16 amino acids. Exposed participants encountered a COVID-19 case during the 2 weeks preceding study entry. Sequenced by immunoSEQ multiplex PCR; TCRdb stores in-frame clones only, minus some. The sample shows 220,000 or so clones, roughly 90% of them seen only once. The chain joins TRBV4-1 to TRBJ2-1; 13 bases agree with TRBD2. Sequencing was done on a sample of PBMCs or T cells enriched from blood (not recorded which). The sequence was collected from a man aged 25-45 years who had been exposed to COVID-19. As DNA, the CDR3 is TGCGCCAGCAGCCACCCCGGACTAGCGGGGGACAATGAGCAGTTCTTC. It specifies CASSHPGLAGDNEQFF.